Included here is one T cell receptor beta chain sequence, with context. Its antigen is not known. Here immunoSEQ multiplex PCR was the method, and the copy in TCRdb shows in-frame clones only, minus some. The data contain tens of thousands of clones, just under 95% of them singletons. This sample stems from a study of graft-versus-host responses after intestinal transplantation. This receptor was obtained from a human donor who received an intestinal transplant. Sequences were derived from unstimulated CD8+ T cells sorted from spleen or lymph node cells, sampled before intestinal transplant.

This CDR3 is CASSWDSPYEQYF. The CDR3 nucleotides read TGTGCCAGCAGCTGGGACTCTCCGTACGAGCAGTACTTC. The chain joins TRBV11-2 to TRBJ2-7; D is possibly TRBD2 (6 bases). The CDR3 consists of 13 residues. Trimming pared 4 bases from V and 4 bases from J, leaving 11 bases between. Germline V CDR1 and CDR2: SGHAT, FQNNGV.